This TCR beta chain was sequenced for a study of blood T cells in healthy people across ages. Study-wide results and caveats: It was not possible, with unsorted PBMCs, to conclusively compare naive and antigen-experienced cells. Both higher diversity and more naive CD4+ cells marked long-lived donors when set against aged donors. The recorded TCR beta diversity per million T cells decreased in a roughly linear manner with age.

The sample holds a few counts of this clonotype. Its antigen is undetermined. A junction boundary mismatches the germline segment, possibly from a read error. There are 15 residues in the CDR3. Germline assignment: CDR1 SGDLS and CDR2 YYNGEE. Together with a sample-barcoded 5' primer, a J-beta primer mix was included in a second PCR lasting about 6 to 11 cycles. Using its own MiXCR run on the 5' RACE reads, TCRdb lists one record per CDR3 protein. This sample has nearly 800,000 distinct CDR3 sequences, with just over 55% found just once. The chain links TRBV9 to TRBJ2-3, with 8 bases identical to TRBD1. The specimen was blood. This TCR came from a man in his forties in good health. CDR3 region: CASSVGTGGTDTQYF. In DNA, the CDR3 is TGCGCCAGCAGCGTAGGGACAGGAGGCACAGATACGCAGTATTTT.